The clone carrying this T cell receptor (beta chain) was recorded at least ten times. One junction end disagrees with the germline gene, perhaps due to a read error. TCRdb independently ran MiXCR on the RT-PCR reads; one entry per CDR3 protein. The top ten clones hold 3% to 4.5% of a sample with about 680,000 distinct CDR3 sequences, approximately 14% of them seen once. The TCR originated in a female donor in good health, serving as a healthy control. Sequencing was carried out using memory CD4+ T cells from blood.

The CDR3 DNA reads as TGCGCCAGCAGTCCCACGAGGTCCTACAATGAGCAGTTCTTC. As protein: CASSPTRSYNEQFF. The genes are TRBV18 and TRBJ2-1; the D is unclear. The CDR3 contains 14 residues. Germline-derived CDR1 and CDR2 are KGHSH and LQKENI.